A single T cell receptor (beta chain) is shown here with its context. Looked up from germline, CDR1 is SQVTM and CDR2 is ANQGSEA. The CDR3 contains 17 residues. The TRB cDNA libraries were prepared by 5' RACE with UMI labels. TCRdb re-analyzed the 5' RACE reads; it lists each CDR3 protein once, without DNA. Its listing shows approximately 100,000 distinct CDR3 sequences. This sample was taken from a study of CXCR3-negative and CXCR3-positive naive CD8 T cells. Study as a whole: Per-library TRB read counts averaged about 1.5 +/- 0.3 million, adding up to 130 million to 150 million in total.

CD8+ T cell subsets were each sorted in triplicate, about 300,000 cells apiece. The chain is built from TRBV29-1 and TRBJ2-7; TCRdb's D call of TRBD1 is untestable without DNA. The sample taken for sequencing was naive CXCR3- CD8+ T cells from blood. The subset is: CD45RO-CCR7+CD27+CD95- naive CD8+ T cells lacking CXCR3 (TNR3-). This receptor was obtained from a human donor in good health. Some clones in this sample may be carry-over from other donors' samples. CDR3 protein: CSVEDRPKDRAHYEQYF.